Presented here are 6 T cell receptor beta chains from one specimen sequenced in a study of T cells in Graves' hyperthyroidism and ophthalmopathy. Using RNA transcripts as the source, TCR beta CDR3 regions were amplified. HTBI primers were used for first-round RT-PCR of the TCR CDR3. TCRdb recomputed calls from the multiplex PCR reads with MiXCR, one row per CDR3 protein. The sample consists of about 420,000 distinct CDR3 sequences, roughly 13% of them appearing once. The sequencing sample was made of blood. The receptor set was obtained from a woman between 18 and 29 years old with Graves' hyperthyroidism.

The chain recombines TRBV9 with TRBJ1-6, with 8 bases that match TRBD1. The CDR3 is 14 residues long. The V gene's germline CDR1 is SGDLS and CDR2 YYNGEE. Trimming at V came to 4 bases and at J to 10 bases, leaving 7 bases not matched to a gene. CDR3 loop: CASSTGQGGSPLHF. CDR3 DNA: TGTGCCAGCAGCACCGGACAGGGAGGGTCACCCCTCCACTTT.

This clonotype was detected many times. The chain uses TRBV6-1 and TRBJ2-3; 11 positions agree with TRBD2. Germline trimming cut 4 bases from V and 2 bases from J; bases unmatched to any gene: 11. The CDR3 runs 18 residues. Per the germline V gene, CDR1 is MNHNS and CDR2 is SASEGT. The DNA for the CDR3 is TGTGCCAGCAGTGGGGCTAGCGGGAGGAGCCTGTTCACAGATACGCAGTATTTT. Protein sequence: CASSGASGRSLFTDTQYF.

This clonotype was observed many times. The V and J genes are TRBV6-1 and TRBJ2-7; 11 nucleotides align to TRBD2. Germline CDR1 and CDR2: MNHNS and SASEGT. With V trimmed by 6 bases and J by 5 bases, 6 bases remained unmatched. CDR3 length: 14 residues. CDR3 nucleotide sequence: TGTGCCAGCAGGTACGGGACTAGCGGCAACGAGCAGTACTTC. Its protein is CASRYGTSGNEQYF.

This clonotype was counted many times. The rearrangement uses TRBV20-1 and TRBJ2-3, with D hard to call. The CDR3 runs to 13 residues. Looked up from germline, CDR1 is DFQATT and CDR2 is SNEGSKA (reference sequence). Deletions cut 6 bases from V and 4 bases from J, with 14 bases between. This CDR3 is CSALTPAADTQYF. The CDR3 DNA is TGCAGTGCGTTAACGCCGGCCGCAGATACGCAGTATTTT.

This rearrangement joins TRBV9 to TRBJ2-3; TRBD2 matches at 9 bases. Germline-derived CDR1 and CDR2 are SGDLS and YYNGEE. V shed 0 bases, J shed 2 bases, and the junction held 7 bases outside the gene matches. The CDR3 length is 17 residues. In DNA, the CDR3 is TGTGCCAGCAGCGTAGGATGGCGGGGGGGATTCACAGATACGCAGTATTTT. Translation gives CASSVGWRGGFTDTQYF.

The chain carries TRBV7-8 and TRBJ2-4; D is unresolved. V shed 5 bases and J shed 0 bases, with 14 bases lying between them. The CDR3 loop spans 16 amino acids. From germline, CDR1 is SGHVS and CDR2 FQNEAQ. The CDR3 coding sequence is TGTGCCAGCAGCCCTCGGTCAGCAGTAGCCAAAAACATTCAGTACTTC. Encoded protein: CASSPRSAVAKNIQYF.